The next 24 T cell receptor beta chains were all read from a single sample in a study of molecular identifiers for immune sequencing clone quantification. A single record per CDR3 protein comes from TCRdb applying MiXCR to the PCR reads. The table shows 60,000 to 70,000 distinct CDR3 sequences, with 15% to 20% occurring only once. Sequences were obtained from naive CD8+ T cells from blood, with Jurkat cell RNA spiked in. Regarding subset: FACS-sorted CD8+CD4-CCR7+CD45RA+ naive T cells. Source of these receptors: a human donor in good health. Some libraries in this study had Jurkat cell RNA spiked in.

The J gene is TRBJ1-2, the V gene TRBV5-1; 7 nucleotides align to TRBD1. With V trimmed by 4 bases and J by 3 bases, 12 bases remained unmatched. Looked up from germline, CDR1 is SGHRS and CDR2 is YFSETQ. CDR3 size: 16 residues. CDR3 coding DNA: TGCGCCAGCAGCATATTCCCCGGTGGGACAGACTATGGCTACACCTTC. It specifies CASSIFPGGTDYGYTF. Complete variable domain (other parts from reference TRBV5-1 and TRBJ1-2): KAGVTQTPRYLIKTRGQQVTLSCSPISGHRSVSWYQQTPGQGLQFLFEYFSETQRNKGNFPGRFSGRQFSNSRSEMNVSTLELGDSALYLCASSIFPGGTDYGYTFGSGTRLTVV.

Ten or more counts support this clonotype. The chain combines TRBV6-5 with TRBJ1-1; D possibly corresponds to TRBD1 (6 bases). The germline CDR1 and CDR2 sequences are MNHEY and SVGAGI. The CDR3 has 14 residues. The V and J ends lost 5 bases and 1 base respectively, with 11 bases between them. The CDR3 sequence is CASSPDRQNTEAFF. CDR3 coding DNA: TGTGCCAGCAGTCCCGACAGGCAGAACACTGAAGCTTTCTTT.

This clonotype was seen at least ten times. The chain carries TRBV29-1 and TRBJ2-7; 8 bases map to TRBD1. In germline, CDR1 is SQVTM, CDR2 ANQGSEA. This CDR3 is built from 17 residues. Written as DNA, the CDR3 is TGCAGAACAAGAGGTGGTTCGTTGGGACAGGAAACCTACGAGCAGTACTTC. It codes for CRTRGGSLGQETYEQYF.

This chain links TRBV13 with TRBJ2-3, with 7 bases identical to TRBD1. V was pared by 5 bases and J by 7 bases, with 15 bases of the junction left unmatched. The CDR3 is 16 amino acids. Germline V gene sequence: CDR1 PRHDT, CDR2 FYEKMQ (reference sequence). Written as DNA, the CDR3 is TGTGCCAGCAGCACTATACAGGGGTTCCTGGCGAATACGCAGTATTTT. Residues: CASSTIQGFLANTQYF.

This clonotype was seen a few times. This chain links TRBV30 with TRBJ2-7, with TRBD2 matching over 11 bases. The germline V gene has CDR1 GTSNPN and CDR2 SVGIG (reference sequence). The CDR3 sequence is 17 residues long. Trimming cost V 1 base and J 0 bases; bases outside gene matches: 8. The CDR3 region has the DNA TGTGCCTGGAGTGACCCGACTAGCGGGATGATCTCCTACGAGCAGTACTTC. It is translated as CAWSDPTSGMISYEQYF.

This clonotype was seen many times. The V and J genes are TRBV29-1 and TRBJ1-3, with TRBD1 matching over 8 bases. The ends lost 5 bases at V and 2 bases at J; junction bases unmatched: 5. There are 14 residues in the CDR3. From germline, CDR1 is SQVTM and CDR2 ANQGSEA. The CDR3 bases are TGCAGCGTTCTCGACAGGGGCCCTGGAAACACCATATATTTT. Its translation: CSVLDRGPGNTIYF.

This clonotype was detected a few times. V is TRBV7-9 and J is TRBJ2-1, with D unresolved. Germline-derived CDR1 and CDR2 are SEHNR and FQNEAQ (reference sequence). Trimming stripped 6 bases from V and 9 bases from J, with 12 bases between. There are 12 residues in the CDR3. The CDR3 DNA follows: TGTGCCAGCAGTGCGCCTTGGGGTGAGCAGTTCTTC. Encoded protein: CASSAPWGEQFF.

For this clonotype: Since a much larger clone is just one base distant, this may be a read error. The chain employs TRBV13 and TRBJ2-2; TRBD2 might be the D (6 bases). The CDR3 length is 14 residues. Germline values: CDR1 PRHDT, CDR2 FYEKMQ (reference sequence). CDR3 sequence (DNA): TGTGCCAGCAGCTTGGAGGGGCACACCGGGGAGCTGGTTTTT. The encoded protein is CASSLEGHTGELVF.

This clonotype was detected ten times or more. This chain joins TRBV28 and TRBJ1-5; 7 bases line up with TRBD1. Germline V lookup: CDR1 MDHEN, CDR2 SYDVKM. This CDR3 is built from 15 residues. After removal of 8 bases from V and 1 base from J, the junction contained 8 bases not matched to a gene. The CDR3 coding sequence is TGTGCCAGCCGGAGACAGGGAGTGAGCAATCAGCCCCAGCATTTT. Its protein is CASRRQGVSNQPQHF.

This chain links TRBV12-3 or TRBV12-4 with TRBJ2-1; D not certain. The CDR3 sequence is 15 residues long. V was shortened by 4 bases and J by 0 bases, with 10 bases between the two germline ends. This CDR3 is CASSSLESSYNEQFF. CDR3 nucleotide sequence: TGTGCCAGCAGTTCTTTGGAAAGCTCCTACAATGAGCAGTTCTTC.

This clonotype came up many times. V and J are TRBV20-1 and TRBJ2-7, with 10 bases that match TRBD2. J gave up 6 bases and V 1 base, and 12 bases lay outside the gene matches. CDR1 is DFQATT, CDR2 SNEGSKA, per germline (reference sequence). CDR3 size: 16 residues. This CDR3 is CSARGLAGTNLPEQYF. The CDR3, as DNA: TGCAGTGCTAGAGGACTAGCGGGTACCAACCTTCCCGAGCAGTACTTC.

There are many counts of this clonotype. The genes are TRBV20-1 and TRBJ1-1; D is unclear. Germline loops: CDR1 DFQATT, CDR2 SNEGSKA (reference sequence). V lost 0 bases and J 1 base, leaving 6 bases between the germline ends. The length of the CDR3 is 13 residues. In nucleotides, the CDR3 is TGCAGTGCTAGAGATCCCGCGAACACTGAAGCTTTCTTT. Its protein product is CSARDPANTEAFF.

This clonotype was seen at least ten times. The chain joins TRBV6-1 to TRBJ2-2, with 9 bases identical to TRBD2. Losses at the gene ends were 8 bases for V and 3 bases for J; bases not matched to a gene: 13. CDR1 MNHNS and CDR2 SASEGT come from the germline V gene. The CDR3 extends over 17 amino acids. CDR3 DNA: TGTGCCAGCCTTCCTGCCCGGCTAGCGGGATACACCGGGGAGCTGTTTTTT. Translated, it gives CASLPARLAGYTGELFF.

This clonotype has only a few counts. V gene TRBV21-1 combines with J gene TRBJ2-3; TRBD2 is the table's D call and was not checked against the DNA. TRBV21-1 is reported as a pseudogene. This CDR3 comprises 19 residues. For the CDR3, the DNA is TGTGCCAGCAGCACAAAACCGACTAGCGGGGCCTCGAGCACAGATACGCAGTATTTT. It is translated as CASSTKPTSGASSTDTQYF.

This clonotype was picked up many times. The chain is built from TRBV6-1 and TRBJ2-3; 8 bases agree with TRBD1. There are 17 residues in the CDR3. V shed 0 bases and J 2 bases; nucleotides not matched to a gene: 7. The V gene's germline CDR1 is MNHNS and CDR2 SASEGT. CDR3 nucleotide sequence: TGTGCCAGCAGTGAAGCATGGAGACAGGGGATCACAGATACGCAGTATTTT. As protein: CASSEAWRQGITDTQYF.

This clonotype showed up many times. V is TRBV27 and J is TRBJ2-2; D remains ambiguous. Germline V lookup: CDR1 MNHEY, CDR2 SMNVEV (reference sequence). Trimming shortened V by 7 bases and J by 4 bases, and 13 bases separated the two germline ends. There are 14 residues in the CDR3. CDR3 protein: CASKEGFGTGELFF. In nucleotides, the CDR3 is TGTGCCAGCAAGGAAGGGTTTGGCACCGGGGAGCTGTTTTTT.

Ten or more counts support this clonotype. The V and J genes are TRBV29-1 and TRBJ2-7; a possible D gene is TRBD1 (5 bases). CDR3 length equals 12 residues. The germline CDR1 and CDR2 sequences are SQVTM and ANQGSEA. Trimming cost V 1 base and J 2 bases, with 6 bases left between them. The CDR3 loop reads CSVEVRAYEQYF. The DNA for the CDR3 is TGCAGCGTTGAAGTCAGGGCCTACGAGCAGTACTTC.

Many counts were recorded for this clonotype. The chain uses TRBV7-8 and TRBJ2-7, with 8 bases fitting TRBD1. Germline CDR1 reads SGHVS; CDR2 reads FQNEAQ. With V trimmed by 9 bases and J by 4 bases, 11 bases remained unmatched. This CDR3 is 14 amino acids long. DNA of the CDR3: TGTGCCAGTAAACTGGCAGGGGGCAAGTACGAGCAGTACTTC. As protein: CASKLAGGKYEQYF.

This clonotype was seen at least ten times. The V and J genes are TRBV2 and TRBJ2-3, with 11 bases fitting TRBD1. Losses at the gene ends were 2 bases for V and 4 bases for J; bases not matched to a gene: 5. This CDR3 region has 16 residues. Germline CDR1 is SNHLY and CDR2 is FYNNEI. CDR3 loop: CASSEWRTGGADTQYF. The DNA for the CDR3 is TGTGCCAGCAGTGAATGGAGGACAGGGGGCGCAGATACGCAGTATTTT.

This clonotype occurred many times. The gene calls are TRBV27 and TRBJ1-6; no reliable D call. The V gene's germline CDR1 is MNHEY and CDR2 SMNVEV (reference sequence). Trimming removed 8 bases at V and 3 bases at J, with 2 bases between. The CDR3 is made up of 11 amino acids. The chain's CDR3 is CASGYNSPLHF. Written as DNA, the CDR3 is TGTGCCAGCGGCTATAATTCACCCCTCCACTTT.

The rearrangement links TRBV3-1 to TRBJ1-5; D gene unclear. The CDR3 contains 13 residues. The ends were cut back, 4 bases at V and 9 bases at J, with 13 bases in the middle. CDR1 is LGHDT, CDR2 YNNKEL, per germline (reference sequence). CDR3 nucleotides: TGTGCCAGCAGCCCTCCGGGCCTCTGGCCCCAGCATTTT. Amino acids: CASSPPGLWPQHF.

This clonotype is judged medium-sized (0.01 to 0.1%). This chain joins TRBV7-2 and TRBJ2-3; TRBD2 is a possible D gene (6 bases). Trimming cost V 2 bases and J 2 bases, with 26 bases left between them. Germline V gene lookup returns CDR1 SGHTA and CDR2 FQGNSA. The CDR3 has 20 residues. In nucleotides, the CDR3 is TGTGCCAGCAGCTTAAGGGGAACTGCTTTTGGCGGGACTGTCACAGATACGCAGTATTTT. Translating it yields CASSLRGTAFGGTVTDTQYF. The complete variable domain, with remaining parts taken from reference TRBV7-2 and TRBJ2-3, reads GAGVSQSPSNKVTEKGKDVELRCDPISGHTALYWYRQSLGQGLEFLIYFQGNSAPDKSGLPSDRFSAERTGGSVSTLTIQRTQQEDSAVYLCASSLRGTAFGGTVTDTQYFGPGTRLTVL.

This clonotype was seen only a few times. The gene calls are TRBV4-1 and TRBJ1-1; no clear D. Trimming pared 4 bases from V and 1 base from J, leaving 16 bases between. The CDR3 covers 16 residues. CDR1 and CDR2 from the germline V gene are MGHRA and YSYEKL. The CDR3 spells CASSRHPPAKNTEAFF. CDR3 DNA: TGCGCCAGCAGCCGACATCCTCCGGCCAAGAACACTGAAGCTTTCTTT.

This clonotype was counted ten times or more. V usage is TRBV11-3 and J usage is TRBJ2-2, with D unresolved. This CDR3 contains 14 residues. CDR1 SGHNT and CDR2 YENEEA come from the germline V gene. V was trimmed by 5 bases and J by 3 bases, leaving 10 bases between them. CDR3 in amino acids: CASSPIWDTGELFF. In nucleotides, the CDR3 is TGTGCCAGCAGCCCGATTTGGGACACCGGGGAGCTGTTTTTT.